The entry below describes one T cell receptor beta chain. This clone occurred a few times. The antigen it binds to is not known. No clone much larger than this one lies a single base away; base qualities are absent. The germline V gene encodes CDR1 MNHEY and CDR2 SVGAGI. Spanning cysteine to phenylalanine, the CDR3 consists of 13 amino acids. Only the CDR3 DNA is retained, 39 bases long and in frame from the first base. The V and J ends are trimmed by 7 bases and 0 bases, leaving 9 bases between them. The entire amount of isolated RNA was reverse transcribed using the High Capacity cDNA Reverse Transcription Kit, so the sequenced TCRB transcripts were expressed ones. Naive, central memory and regulatory T cell samples underwent deep immunoSEQ sequencing, averaging about 3.57 million total reads per sample. Sorted cells were lysed in RLT buffer, and RNA was extracted using DNase-treated RNeasy Micro or Mini kits according to cell number. Each cell subset was processed on its own to prevent cross-contamination, while patient and healthy donor samples were processed together. TCRB sequences were amplified from cDNA with the immunoSEQ multiplex PCR, producing 87-bp fragments spanning the CDR3 region. Sequencing of the amplicons was performed on the Illumina HiSeq platform. Per the source publication's procedure: PCR bias was corrected computationally using synthetic template baselines, and reads within Hamming distance 2 were collapsed, with unmergeable singletons discarded. Reads were aligned to IMGT to assign V, D and J genes, CDR3 length, and insertions or deletions at six rearrangement sites. Clonotype counts were normalized to sorted cell number within each subset before computing true diversity and Gini coefficients with the tcR R package. The overlap coefficient, calculated on TCRB nucleotide sequences, was used to quantify repertoire sharing. Out-of-frame TCRB sequences from naive cells were analyzed as a proxy for the pre-selection repertoire. TCRdb stores this immuneACCESS table with in-frame sequences only. Part of the clones is absent; in the studies checked, under half of the shortfall reflects unresolved V genes, and no reason is known for the rest. V, J and clone size reflect that table, while D and trimming were determined from the DNA. For this sample the table gives about 930,000 clones, of which roughly a sixth were detected only once. The top ten clones comprise 0.02% to 0.025% of the sample.

The sample belongs to a study of beta chain features in type 1 diabetes (dated by TCRdb to the late 2010s). Regarding the complete study: Mean age, gender distribution, total cell number and subset yield were not different between patients and healthy donors. A total of around 110,000,000 sorted cells were examined across all samples, and a strong correlation was observed between cell number per subset and RNA yield. Whereas all 30 or so donors provided naive and central memory subsets, regulatory and stem cell-like memory subsets were isolated from just 8 patients and about 8 healthy donors. In the study, recently diagnosed type 1 diabetes patients and matched healthy donors were compared on the TCRB repertoires of their sorted circulating CD4+ T cell subsets.

Each donor gave one peripheral blood draw, averaging roughly 0.11 L, which was collected into heparinised tubes. A BD FACSAria II was used to sort naive, central memory, regulatory and stem cell-like memory CD4+ T cells with a panel that included CD45RO, CCR7, CD25, CD127, CD95 and CD27. Purity was above 95% for every sorted population. PBMCs were separated immediately by Lymphoprep density gradient centrifugation and were stained directly, without being cultured. To minimize batch effects, samples were stained and sorted in pairs, one healthy donor with one patient per experiment. Paper-wide results and their limitations: At VDJ recombination sites, type 1 diabetes patients had fewer insertions and more deleted nucleotides, which implies abnormalities in thymic rearrangement. Shorter templates might be favored by PCR, yet because patient and control samples were amplified and corrected together, any such skew would affect both groups equally. A moderate but significant shortening of TCRB CDR3 length was observed in type 1 diabetes patients in all four CD4+ subsets. Sequencing cDNA rather than genomic DNA could over-represent highly expressing activated cells, although activation and CD3 levels did not differ between groups. Naive, central memory and regulatory TCRB repertoires appeared more similar among patients than among healthy donors. Only small numbers of individuals were included in the HLA sub-analyses, which left unresolved whether HLA type had any influence on TCRB rearrangement.

Sequencing was done on a sample of naive CD4+ T cells from blood. The cell subset or site label of this sample denotes: true naive CD4+ T cells. The sequence came from a woman younger than 35 in good health. This chain is built from TRBV6-5 and TRBJ2-5, with the D gene uncertain. The sequenced DNA is TGTGCCAGCAATGGACCGAACCAAGAGACCCAGTACTTC. Its product reads: CASNGPNQETQYF.